Each of the 23 T cell receptor beta chains below was sequenced from the same sample in a study of T cells in Graves' hyperthyroidism and ophthalmopathy. Using RNA transcripts as the source, TCR beta CDR3 regions were amplified. RT-PCR in the first round (using the HTBI primer set) targeted the TCR CDR3. Via MiXCR, TCRdb re-called the multiplex PCR reads, giving one row per CDR3 protein. The sample comprises roughly 400,000 distinct CDR3 sequences, around an eighth of which are singletons, and around 30% rests with the top ten. Sequencing used blood. These TCRs come from a man aged 50-60 years with Graves' ophthalmopathy.

This clonotype was found a few times. This may stem from a read error, because a much larger clone lies one nucleotide away. For the CDR3, the DNA is TGTGCCGGCAGGAACACAGCGTCCTATGGCTACACCTTC. It translates to CAGRNTASYGYTF. The chain couples TRBV6-1 to TRBJ1-2; no clear D. The CDR3 runs 13 residues. CDR1 is MNHNS and CDR2 is SASEGT in the germline V gene.

At least ten counts were recorded for this clonotype. The chain combines TRBV18 with TRBJ1-5; 12 nucleotides align to TRBD1. CDR3 length equals 15 residues. From germline, CDR1 is KGHSH and CDR2 LQKENI. The ends lost 4 bases at V and 4 bases at J; junction bases unmatched: 2. CDR3 bases: TGTGCCAGCTCACGGGACAGGGGGCTGAATCAGCCCCAGCATTTT. This gives the protein CASSRDRGLNQPQHF.

The gene calls are TRBV6-1 and TRBJ1-1; maybe TRBD1 (6 bases). Looked up from germline, CDR1 is MNHNS and CDR2 is SASEGT. CDR3 length equals 19 residues. Trimming shortened V by 8 bases and J by 0 bases, and 28 bases separated the two germline ends. The CDR3 coding sequence is TGTGCCAGCTCTCTATGGGGGCGGACCAGGGATAAGATGAACACTGAAGCTTTCTTT. It is translated as CASSLWGRTRDKMNTEAFF.

This clonotype appeared many times. The genes are TRBV7-2 and TRBJ2-7; TRBD2 might be the D (6 bases). CDR3 length: 19 residues. Deletions cut 8 bases from V and 3 bases from J, with 32 bases between. The V gene's germline CDR1 is SGHTA and CDR2 FQGNSA. The CDR3 region has the DNA TGTGCCAGCTGCCAAGGAATTGGAGGGACGGCGGGTCGTAACTACGAGCAGTACTTC. Translation: CASCQGIGGTAGRNYEQYF. The whole variable domain, remainder taken from reference TRBV7-2 and TRBJ2-7, is GAGVSQSPSNKVTEKGKDVELRCDPISGHTALYWYRQSLGQGLEFLIYFQGNSAPDKSGLPSDRFSAERTGGSVSTLTIQRTQQEDSAVYLCASCQGIGGTAGRNYEQYFGPGTRLTVT.

This clonotype was detected a few times. The rearrangement uses TRBV15 and TRBJ2-7; 8 bases are shared with TRBD2. Germline V gene data show CDR1 as LNHNV and CDR2 as YYDKDF (reference sequence). V dropped 3 bases and J dropped 6; count of bases not matched to a gene: 16. This CDR3 has 17 residues. DNA of the CDR3: TGTGCCACCAGCAGCGCATACGGGACTAGAGGGCTTCTCGAGCAGTACTTC. Protein: CATSSAYGTRGLLEQYF.

This clonotype was counted at least ten times. The chain couples TRBV7-6 to TRBJ2-5; D uncertain. V was trimmed by 4 bases and J by 5 bases, leaving 14 bases between them. This CDR3 region has 14 residues. CDR1 is SGHVS and CDR2 is FNYEAQ in the germline V gene. The CDR3 loop is CASSSSPGRETQYF. CDR3 in DNA: TGTGCCAGCAGCTCCTCCCCCGGGCGCGAGACCCAGTACTTC.

This clonotype was recorded many times. This chain uses TRBV12-3 or TRBV12-4 with TRBJ2-5; TRBD1 aligns across 9 bases. V trimming: 6 bases; J trimming: 5 bases; junction bases outside the gene matches: 19. The CDR3 totals 18 residues. For the CDR3, the DNA is TGTGCCAGCAGCCCCTCGAACCGGGGACAGGGAGTTCTGGAGACCCAGTACTTC. This translates into CASSPSNRGQGVLETQYF.

There are a few counts of this clonotype. This chain uses TRBV29-1 with TRBJ2-3; no clear D. The CDR3 is made up of 14 amino acids. Germline V CDR1 and CDR2: SQVTM, ANQGSEA. The V end was cut by 4 bases, the J end by 0 bases, with 11 bases between. The CDR3: CSVVWGRSTDTQYF. Here the CDR3 DNA reads TGCAGCGTTGTGTGGGGTAGGAGCACAGATACGCAGTATTTT.

Notes on this clonotype: A read error is possible here, since a much larger clone lies one base away. The V call is TRBV6-7, the J call TRBJ2-7; 8 positions match TRBD2. TRBV6-7 is recorded as an ORF, its role being uncertain. CDR3 length: 17 amino acids. The trim removed 4 bases at V and 4 bases at J, leaving 15 bases unmatched. CDR3 residues: CASSCTPSSGSRYEQYF. In DNA form, the CDR3 reads TGTGCCAGCAGTTGTACCCCATCAAGCGGGAGTCGGTACGAGCAGTACTTC.

This clonotype was seen many times. The CDR3 protein is CASSLEPVDTQYF. The CDR3 coding sequence is TGCGCCAGCAGCTTGGAACCCGTGGATACGCAGTATTTT. This chain joins TRBV5-1 and TRBJ2-3; D not certain. Germline loops: CDR1 SGHRS, CDR2 YFSETQ. CDR3 length equals 13 residues. The ends were cut back, 0 bases at V and 6 bases at J, with 8 bases in the middle.

This chain uses TRBV25-1 with TRBJ2-1; D not certain. Per germline, CDR1 MGHDK and CDR2 SYGVNS. The CDR3 extends over 14 amino acids. V was trimmed by 4 bases and J by 0 bases, leaving 7 bases between them. CDR3 protein: CASSAASSYNEQFF. In nucleotides, the CDR3 is TGTGCCAGCAGTGCTGCTAGCTCCTACAATGAGCAGTTCTTC.

There are many counts of this clonotype. The J gene is TRBJ1-4, the V gene TRBV20-1; 11 positions agree with TRBD1. V lost 4 bases, J lost 7 bases, and 5 bases stayed unmatched. CDR3 size: 14 residues. The germline V gene has CDR1 DFQATT and CDR2 SNEGSKA (reference sequence). The chain's CDR3 is CSATGDRGGEKLFF. The CDR3, as DNA: TGCAGTGCTACGGGGGACAGGGGGGGTGAAAAACTGTTTTTT.

This clonotype was detected many times. The gene calls are TRBV27 and TRBJ2-1; TRBD2 matches at 9 bases. The CDR3 has 15 amino acids. Germline CDR1 MNHEY, CDR2 SMNVEV (reference sequence). V dropped 1 base and J dropped 7; count of bases not matched to a gene: 5. The CDR3: CASSLWLAGKNEQFF. As DNA, the CDR3 is TGTGCCAGCAGTTTATGGCTAGCGGGGAAGAATGAGCAGTTCTTC.

This chain links TRBV29-1 with TRBJ2-1; tentative D call: TRBD2 (6 bases). Trimming shortened V by 6 bases and J by 7 bases, and 10 bases separated the two germline ends. CDR3 length: 11 residues. Germline assignment: CDR1 SQVTM and CDR2 ANQGSEA. The CDR3 nucleotides are TGCAGCGTCGGGACTGCGAATGAGCAGTTCTTC. Amino acid sequence: CSVGTANEQFF.

The J gene is TRBJ1-4, the V gene TRBV6-1; D is unresolved. Germline-derived CDR1 and CDR2 are MNHNS and SASEGT. V was trimmed by 5 bases and J by 8 bases, leaving 24 bases between them. CDR3 size: 17 residues. The CDR3 DNA reads TGTGCCAGCAGTCCTCCGTCAGGCACCGGAGTACGGGAAAAACTGTTTTTT. Residues: CASSPPSGTGVREKLFF.

In its sample, this clonotype was seen many times. The rearrangement links TRBV12-3 or TRBV12-4 to TRBJ2-3, with 13 bases aligning to TRBD2. Trimming cost V 6 bases and J 4 bases; bases outside gene matches: 4. The CDR3 length is 15 residues. CDR3 sequence reads: CASRRLAGGPDTQYF. The CDR3 region has the DNA TGTGCCAGCAGAAGACTAGCGGGAGGACCAGATACGCAGTATTTT.

The chain links TRBV5-4 to TRBJ1-1; D unclear. Germline lookup yields CDR1 SGHNT and CDR2 YYREEE (reference sequence). V dropped 5 bases and J dropped 10 bases, with 15 bases sitting between them. The CDR3 spans 12 residues. CDR3 sequence: CASSLIPLGAFF. The CDR3 DNA sequence: TGTGCCAGCAGTTTGATTCCCTTGGGAGCTTTCTTT.

This clonotype showed up many times. J is TRBJ1-6 and V is TRBV30; D gene unclear. The germline CDR1 and CDR2 sequences are GTSNPN and SVGIG (reference sequence). Trimming pared 2 bases from V and 8 bases from J, leaving 13 bases between. The CDR3 spans 14 residues. The CDR3, as DNA: TGTGCCTGGAGTCCCCGGCTCGGCGATTCACCCCTCCACTTT. Protein product: CAWSPRLGDSPLHF.

This clonotype was observed a handful of times. The chain employs TRBV9 and TRBJ2-2, with 7 bases aligning to TRBD2. CDR3 size: 15 residues. Looked up from germline, CDR1 is SGDLS and CDR2 is YYNGEE. Unmatched junction bases numbered 0, after V lost 1 base and J lost 0 bases. The CDR3 nucleotides read TGTGCCAGCAGCGTAACTAGCGCGAACACCGGGGAGCTGTTTTTT. It codes for CASSVTSANTGELFF. The full variable domain, rest sourced from reference TRBV9 and TRBJ2-2, is DSGVTQTPKHLITATGQRVTLRCSPRSGDLSVYWYQQSLDQGLQFLIQYYNGEERAKGNILERFSAQQFPDLHSELNLSSLELGDSALYFCASSVTSANTGELFFGEGSRLTVL.

This clonotype was found a few times. The chain links TRBV7-9 to TRBJ1-2, with 8 nucleotides matching TRBD1. This CDR3 has 14 residues. V shed 1 base and J 6 bases; nucleotides not matched to a gene: 4. In germline, CDR1 is SEHNR, CDR2 FQNEAQ (reference sequence). The CDR3 loop reads CASSLGTGLNGYTF. The CDR3 bases are TGTGCCAGCAGCTTAGGGACAGGGTTGAATGGCTACACCTTC. Drawing the rest from reference TRBV7-9 and TRBJ1-2, the complete variable domain is DTGVSQNPRHKITKRGQNVTFRCDPISEHNRLYWYRQTLGQGPEFLTYFQNEAQLEKSRLLSDRFSAERPKGSFSTLEIQRTEQGDSAMYLCASSLGTGLNGYTFGSGTRLTVV.

This clonotype has ten or more counts. This rearrangement joins TRBV20-1 to TRBJ2-3; TRBD2 matches 9 bases. V lost 3 bases to trimming and J lost 5 bases; unmatched junction nucleotides: 12. The CDR3 is 16 residues long. CDR1 is DFQATT, CDR2 SNEGSKA, per germline (reference sequence). The CDR3 coding sequence is TGCAGTGCTAGGACGGCGGGTAGCGGGAGTCTAGATACGCAGTATTTT. It encodes CSARTAGSGSLDTQYF.

The rearrangement links TRBV28 to TRBJ2-1; TRBD2 matches at 11 bases. After removal of 5 bases from V and 9 bases from J, the junction contained 9 bases not matched to a gene. The CDR3 totals 15 residues. Germline values: CDR1 MDHEN, CDR2 SYDVKM. This chain's CDR3 is CASSELAGASSEQFF. The DNA of the CDR3 is TGTGCCAGCAGTGAACTAGCGGGAGCGAGCAGTGAGCAGTTCTTC.

In regard to this clonotype: One end of the junction fails to match germline, which may point to a read error. The chain carries TRBV24-1 and TRBJ2-1; D not certain. CDR1 and CDR2 (germline): KGHDR, SFDVKD. This CDR3 spans 16 amino acids. As DNA, the CDR3 is TGTGCCGCCAGTGATTCGGGCGCTACAGAGTACAATGAGCAGTTCTTC. Protein sequence: CAASDSGATEYNEQFF.